Listed here are 29 T cell receptor beta chains from one sample, sequenced in a study of cytomegalovirus exposure and HLA in healthy donors. The study ran its PCR with 60 Vbeta and 13 Jbeta primers. Sequencing used immunoSEQ multiplex PCR; TCRdb keeps in-frame clones, though not all of them. The data show fewer than 200,000 clones, with 55% to 75% seen just once and under 3% held by the top ten. Sequenced input: PBMCs. The receptors derive from a human donor in good health.

Only a few counts were recorded for this clone. This rearrangement joins TRBV19 to TRBJ1-6, with a tentative D call TRBD1 (5 bases). Germline CDR1 reads LNHDA; CDR2 reads SQIVND (reference sequence). The CDR3 is 17 residues long. V lost 8 bases to trimming and J lost 9 bases, with 26 bases between them. The CDR3 reads CASSPTNPSQGGSPLHF. CDR3 DNA: TGTGCCAGTTCCCCCACGAACCCCAGTCAGGGTGGTTCACCCCTCCACTTT.

The chain uses TRBV7-3 and TRBJ1-2, with unresolved D. The CDR3 loop spans 14 amino acids. Germline CDR1 and CDR2: SGHTA and FQGTGA. V was shortened by 1 base and J by 6 bases, with 12 bases between the two germline ends. CDR3 DNA: TGTGCCAGCAGCTTAAACCCCTTCGGAGATGGCTACACCTTC. This gives the protein CASSLNPFGDGYTF.

The sample holds a few counts of this clone. The rearrangement uses TRBV5-1 and TRBJ2-1; D remains ambiguous. Between the trimmed V and J ends, which lost 0 bases and 0 bases, there was a span of 7 bases. CDR3 length: 15 amino acids. In germline, CDR1 is SGHRS, CDR2 YFSETQ. For the CDR3, the DNA is TGCGCCAGCAGCTTGGTTGGAGACTCCTACAATGAGCAGTTCTTC. Its protein product is CASSLVGDSYNEQFF.

This chain joins TRBV7-6 and TRBJ2-7, with 7 nucleotides matching TRBD1. The length of the CDR3 is 17 residues. Germline CDR1 SGHVS, CDR2 FNYEAQ. With V trimmed by 3 bases and J by 2 bases, 13 bases remained unmatched. This CDR3 is CASSFGQTDRVPYEQYF. CDR3 sequence (DNA): TGTGCCAGCAGCTTCGGACAAACCGACAGGGTCCCCTACGAGCAGTACTTC.

CDR3 sequence (DNA): TGTGCCAGCAGCTTAACAGCGGGGGGTTACGAGCAGTACTTC. Translated, it gives CASSLTAGGYEQYF. J is TRBJ2-7 and V is TRBV11-2; 9 nucleotides match TRBD2. The CDR3 loop spans 14 amino acids. Germline CDR1 and CDR2: SGHAT and FQNNGV. Trimming removed 2 bases from V and 4 bases from J; junction bases left unmatched: 3. The full variable domain, rest sourced from reference TRBV11-2 and TRBJ2-7, is EAGVAQSPRYKIIEKRQSVAFWCNPISGHATLYWYQQILGQGPKLLIQFQNNGVVDDSQLPKDRFSAERLKGVDSTLKIQPAKLEDSAVYLCASSLTAGGYEQYFGPGTRLTVT.

This sequence joins TRBV28 and TRBJ1-3, with a weak D call TRBD1 (5 bases). CDR3 size: 14 residues. The V and J ends lost 7 bases and 0 bases respectively, with 10 bases between them. CDR1 and CDR2 from the germline V gene are MDHEN and SYDVKM. The CDR3 protein is CASTRGTSGNTIYF. The DNA of the CDR3 is TGTGCCAGCACCCGCGGGACCTCTGGAAACACCATATATTTT.

The chain links TRBV5-4 to TRBJ2-2; D may be TRBD1 (6 bases). Germline V gene data show CDR1 as SGHNT and CDR2 as YYREEE (reference sequence). Between the trimmed V and J ends, which lost 4 bases and 4 bases, there was a span of 11 bases. The CDR3 has 14 residues. This CDR3 reads CASSTGTPTGELFF. For the CDR3, the DNA is TGTGCCAGCAGCACCGGGACACCCACCGGGGAGCTGTTTTTT.

This clone was counted once. The chain employs TRBV21-1 and TRBJ1-1; the D segment call TRBD1 is taken from the table without a DNA check. TRBV21-1 is noted as a pseudogene. CDR3 length equals 18 residues. The CDR3 nucleotides are TGTGCCAGCAGCAAAGGGGCTTATCAGGACAGGGTGTACACTGAAGCTTTCTTT. It encodes CASSKGAYQDRVYTEAFF.

This chain connects TRBV15 to TRBJ1-2, with D maybe TRBD1 (5 bases). The CDR3 sequence is 13 residues long. In germline, CDR1 is LNHNV, CDR2 YYDKDF (reference sequence). V lost 3 bases and J lost 2, with 7 bases in between. The CDR3 bases are TGTGCCACCAGCAGGTGGGGCAACTATGGCTACACCTTC. Residues: CATSRWGNYGYTF. Combining the CDR3 with reference TRBV15 and TRBJ1-2 gives the whole variable domain DAMVIQNPRYQVTQFGKPVTLSCSQTLNHNVMYWYQQKSSQAPKLLFHYYDKDFNNEADTPDNFQSRRPNTSFCFLDIRSPGLGDTAMYLCATSRWGNYGYTFGSGTRLTVV.

This clone was recorded a few times. CDR3 DNA: TGTGCCAGCAGCTTAGCGCGGAGGGGGCGAGCTTTCTTT. Translation: CASSLARRGRAFF. The chain couples TRBV7-2 to TRBJ1-1, with 7 positions matching TRBD1. Germline assignment: CDR1 SGHTA and CDR2 FQGNSA. V lost 0 bases to trimming and J lost 10 bases; unmatched junction nucleotides: 5. The CDR3 has 13 amino acids. The full variable domain, completed using reference TRBV7-2 and TRBJ1-1, is GAGVSQSPSNKVTEKGKDVELRCDPISGHTALYWYRQSLGQGLEFLIYFQGNSAPDKSGLPSDRFSAERTGGSVSTLTIQRTQQEDSAVYLCASSLARRGRAFFGQGTRLTVV.

The V and J genes are TRBV30 and TRBJ2-7; the D gene is possibly TRBD1 (5 bases). Germline V lookup: CDR1 GTSNPN, CDR2 SVGIG (reference sequence). V was clipped by 1 base and J by 4 bases, with 8 bases between them. The CDR3 extends over 12 amino acids. The CDR3 DNA sequence: TGTGCCTGGAGTGCCCAGGGTTACGAGCAGTACTTC. Residues: CAWSAQGYEQYF.

To note about this clone: Other DNA sequences in the same sample also yield this CDR3. The chain employs TRBV6-5 and TRBJ1-1, with 7 bases identical to TRBD1. Germline values: CDR1 MNHEY, CDR2 SVGAGI. The CDR3 spans 14 residues. V was pared by 2 bases and J by 2 bases, with 2 bases of the junction left unmatched. CDR3 bases: TGTGCCAGCAGTTACGACAGGGAAAACACTGAAGCTTTCTTT. It codes for CASSYDRENTEAFF.

The chain couples TRBV20-1 to TRBJ1-2; weak D call: TRBD1 (6 bases). Germline V gives CDR1 DFQATT, CDR2 SNEGSKA (reference sequence). CDR3 length: 11 residues. The V end was cut by 5 bases, the J end by 5 bases, with 9 bases between. The CDR3 here is CSALQGYGYTF. In DNA form, the CDR3 reads TGCAGTGCTCTACAGGGATATGGCTACACCTTC.

V gene TRBV13 combines with J gene TRBJ2-2, with D perhaps matching TRBD2 (5 bases). V dropped 1 base and J dropped 3 bases, with 18 bases sitting between them. Germline CDR1 and CDR2: PRHDT and FYEKMQ (reference sequence). The CDR3 sequence is 18 residues long. CDR3 sequence reads: CASSLEVPPSQYTGELFF. CDR3 bases: TGTGCCAGCAGCTTAGAGGTTCCGCCTAGCCAATACACCGGGGAGCTGTTTTTT.

The chain has TRBV6-1 and TRBJ2-7; no clear D gene. CDR1 MNHNS and CDR2 SASEGT come from the germline V gene. V lost 3 bases, J lost 0 bases, and 3 bases lay in between. This CDR3 is 12 amino acids long. In DNA, the CDR3 is TGTGCCAGCAGTGAGAGCTCCTACGAGCAGTACTTC. It translates to CASSESSYEQYF.

This chain uses TRBV6-6 with TRBJ2-1; D not resolved. This CDR3 comprises 12 residues. V lost 3 bases and J 8 bases, leaving 8 bases between the germline ends. Germline assignment: CDR1 MNHNY and CDR2 SVGAGI (reference sequence). The CDR3 sequence: CASSYSSYEQFF. For the CDR3, the DNA is TGTGCCAGCAGTTATTCGAGTTATGAGCAGTTCTTC.

The chain recombines TRBV4-3 with TRBJ2-7, with TRBD1 matching 7 bases. Trimming at V came to 5 bases and at J to 4 bases, leaving 11 bases not matched to a gene. CDR1 is LGHNA, CDR2 YSLEER, per germline. The CDR3 is 15 residues long. This CDR3 is CASSALLGDSYEQYF. The CDR3 DNA reads TGCGCCAGCAGCGCTTTACTAGGGGACAGTTACGAGCAGTACTTC.

This sequence joins TRBV7-2 and TRBJ1-1, with TRBD1 as a possible D gene (5 bases). Germline CDR1 reads SGHTA; CDR2 reads FQGNSA. Trimming removed 5 bases at V and 4 bases at J, with 14 bases between. This CDR3 is 14 amino acids long. CDR3 sequence reads: CASSPRAPTTEAFF. CDR3 bases: TGTGCCAGCAGCCCCAGGGCCCCCACCACTGAAGCTTTCTTT.

This clone occurred a few times. This chain uses TRBV4-3 with TRBJ2-7, with D hard to call. In germline, CDR1 is LGHNA, CDR2 YSLEER. V lost 0 bases, J lost 0 bases, and 9 bases lay in between. This CDR3 comprises 15 residues. Written as DNA, the CDR3 is TGCGCCAGCAGCCAAGATCCCAGATCCTCCTACGAGCAGTACTTC. Its translation is CASSQDPRSSYEQYF.

The chain carries TRBV11-1 and TRBJ1-6; no firm D call. There are 14 residues in the CDR3. With 5 bases removed from V and 4 bases from J, the gap between germline ends came to 9 bases. The germline V gene has CDR1 SGHAT and CDR2 FQDESV (reference sequence). The CDR3 spells CASSQEAYNSPLHF. In DNA, the CDR3 is TGTGCCAGCAGCCAAGAAGCTTATAATTCACCCCTCCACTTT. Variable domain in full (rest from reference TRBV11-1 and TRBJ1-6): EAEVAQSPRYKITEKSQAVAFWCDPISGHATLYWYRQILGQGPELLVQFQDESVVDDSQLPKDRFSAERLKGVDSTLKIQPAELGDSAMYLCASSQEAYNSPLHFGNGTRLTVT.

This rearrangement joins TRBV6-6 to TRBJ1-4; the D is unclear. The germline gives CDR1 MNHNY, CDR2 SVGAGI (reference sequence). CDR3 length: 12 amino acids. Trimming removed 7 bases from V and 8 bases from J, with 11 bases in between. Here the CDR3 reads CASTSGNEKLFF. CDR3 coding DNA: TGTGCCAGCACATCCGGGAACGAAAAACTGTTTTTT.

This rearrangement joins TRBV18 to TRBJ2-3; 7 bases align to TRBD2. This CDR3 region has 15 residues. Germline loops: CDR1 KGHSH, CDR2 LQKENI. Trimming at V came to 2 bases and at J to 7 bases, leaving 9 bases not matched to a gene. The CDR3 reads CASSPIGGEGNTQYF. The CDR3 region has the DNA TGTGCCAGCTCACCAATTGGAGGGGAGGGGAATACGCAGTATTTT.

V is TRBV19 and J is TRBJ1-5; 10 nucleotides line up with TRBD1. Trimming cost V 10 bases and J 3 bases; bases outside gene matches: 9. The CDR3 spans 15 residues. Per the germline V gene, CDR1 is LNHDA and CDR2 is SQIVND (reference sequence). Here the CDR3 DNA reads TGTGCCACATCCGGGACAGGGGTCTCCAATCAGCCCCAGCATTTT. It encodes CATSGTGVSNQPQHF.

This clone was picked up a small number of times. This chain joins TRBV6-5 and TRBJ1-5; D remains ambiguous. Per germline, CDR1 MNHEY and CDR2 SVGAGI. This CDR3 comprises 14 residues. V was clipped by 5 bases and J by 0 bases, with 8 bases between them. CDR3 sequence reads: CASSGGYSNQPQHF. In DNA, the CDR3 is TGTGCCAGCAGTGGAGGGTATAGCAATCAGCCCCAGCATTTT.

Here the CDR3 reads CASSVRGEYYEQYF. CDR3 DNA sequence: TGTGCCAGCAGTGTTCGGGGGGAGTACTACGAGCAGTACTTC. V gene TRBV2 combines with J gene TRBJ2-7, with 7 bases lining up with TRBD2. Germline V gene data show CDR1 as SNHLY and CDR2 as FYNNEI. Trimming cost V 4 bases and J 3 bases; bases outside gene matches: 6. The CDR3 has 14 amino acids.

The chain joins TRBV7-2 to TRBJ2-7, with D perhaps matching TRBD2 (6 bases). Germline assignment: CDR1 SGHTA and CDR2 FQGNSA. This CDR3 has 15 amino acids. Trimming pared 2 bases from V and 3 bases from J, leaving 14 bases between. In DNA form, the CDR3 reads TGTGCCAGCAGCTTATGGCAGGGAGGTGGCTACGAGCAGTACTTC. Translating gives CASSLWQGGGYEQYF.

This chain links TRBV25-1 with TRBJ2-5, with 12 positions matching TRBD1. V was pared by 1 base and J by 7 bases, with 13 bases of the junction left unmatched. CDR1 is MGHDK and CDR2 is SYGVNS in the germline V gene. The CDR3 has 18 residues. Here the CDR3 reads CASSEWGQGAERRGTQYF. CDR3 nucleotides: TGTGCCAGCAGTGAATGGGGACAGGGGGCAGAAAGACGAGGGACCCAGTACTTC.

The chain recombines TRBV27 with TRBJ2-2; TRBD1 aligns across 8 bases. With 5 bases clipped from V and 3 bases from J, the junction kept 11 bases outside the gene matches. Germline CDR1 reads MNHEY; CDR2 reads SMNVEV (reference sequence). The CDR3 totals 17 residues. The CDR3 here is CASSITPGGGYTGELFF. The CDR3 nucleotides are TGTGCCAGCAGTATAACCCCAGGGGGCGGGTACACCGGGGAGCTGTTTTTT.

The chain combines TRBV6-5 with TRBJ1-5, with D unclear. This CDR3 is built from 13 residues. V dropped 0 bases and J dropped 7 bases, with 7 bases sitting between them. Germline V gene sequence: CDR1 MNHEY, CDR2 SVGAGI. CDR3 protein: CASSYSYRQPQHF. The CDR3 DNA sequence: TGTGCCAGCAGTTACTCCTATCGGCAGCCCCAGCATTTT.